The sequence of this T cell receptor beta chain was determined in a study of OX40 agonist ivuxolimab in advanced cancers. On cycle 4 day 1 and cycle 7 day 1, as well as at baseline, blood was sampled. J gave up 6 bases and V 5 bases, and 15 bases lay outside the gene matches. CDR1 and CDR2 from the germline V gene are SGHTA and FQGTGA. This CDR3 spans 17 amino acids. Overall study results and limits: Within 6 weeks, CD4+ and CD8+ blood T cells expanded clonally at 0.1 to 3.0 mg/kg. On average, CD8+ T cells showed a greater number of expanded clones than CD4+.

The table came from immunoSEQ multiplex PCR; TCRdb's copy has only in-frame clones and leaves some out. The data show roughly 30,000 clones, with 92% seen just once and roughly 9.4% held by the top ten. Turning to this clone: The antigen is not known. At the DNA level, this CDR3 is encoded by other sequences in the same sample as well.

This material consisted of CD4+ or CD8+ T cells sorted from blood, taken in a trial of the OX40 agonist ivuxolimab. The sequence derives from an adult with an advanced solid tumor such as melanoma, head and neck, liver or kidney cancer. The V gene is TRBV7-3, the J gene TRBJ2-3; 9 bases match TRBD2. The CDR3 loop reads CASSPTSGGGAPDTQYF. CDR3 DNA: TGTGCCAGCAGCCCGACTTCGGGCGGGGGGGCCCCGGATACGCAGTATTTT.